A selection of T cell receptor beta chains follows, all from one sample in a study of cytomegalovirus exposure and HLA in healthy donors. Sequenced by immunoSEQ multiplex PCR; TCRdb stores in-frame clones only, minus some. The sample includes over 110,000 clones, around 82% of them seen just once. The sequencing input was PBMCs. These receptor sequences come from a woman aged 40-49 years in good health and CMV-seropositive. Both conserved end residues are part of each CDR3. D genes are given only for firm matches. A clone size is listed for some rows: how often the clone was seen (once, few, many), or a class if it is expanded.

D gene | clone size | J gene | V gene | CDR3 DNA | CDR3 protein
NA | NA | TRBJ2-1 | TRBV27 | TGTGCCAGCAGTTTAGGGGCGAATGAGCAGTTCTTC | CASSLGANEQFF
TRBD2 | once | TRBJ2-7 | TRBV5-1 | TGCGCCAGCAGCGCTGGACTAGCGGGGATATCCTACGAGCAGTACTTC | CASSAGLAGISYEQYF
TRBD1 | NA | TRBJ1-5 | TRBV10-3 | TGTGCCATCAGCTCTGACAGGGGCCCTCATCAGCCCCAGCATTTT | CAISSDRGPHQPQHF
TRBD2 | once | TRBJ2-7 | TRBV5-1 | TGCGCCAGCAGCGAAGGACTAGCGAATAATTACGGGCAGTACTTC | CASSEGLANNYGQYF
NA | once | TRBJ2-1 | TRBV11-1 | TGTGCCAGCAGCTTCGGCGGGGGCGCAGACAGTGAGCAGTTCTTC | CASSFGGGADSEQFF
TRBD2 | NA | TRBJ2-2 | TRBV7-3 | TGTGCCAGCAGCCCTCTTGCGGGAGGACTGAACACCGGGGAGCTGTTTTTT | CASSPLAGGLNTGELFF
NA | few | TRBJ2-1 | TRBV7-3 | TGTGCCAGCAGCTACCGGACAAACAATGAGCAGTTCTTC | CASSYRTNNEQFF
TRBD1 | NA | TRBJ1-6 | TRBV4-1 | TGCGCCAGCAGCCAAGGCAGGGGGCTGATAGGCTCACCCCTCCACTTT | CASSQGRGLIGSPLHF
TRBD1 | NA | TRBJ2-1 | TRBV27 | TGTGCCAGCAGTTTACAGGGGGCGAGCTCCTACAATGAGCAGTTCTTC | CASSLQGASSYNEQFF
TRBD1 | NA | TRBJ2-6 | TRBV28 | TGTGCCAGCAGTACAGGGGCTGGGGCCAACGTCCTGACTTTC | CASSTGAGANVLTF
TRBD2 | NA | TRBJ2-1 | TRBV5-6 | TGTGCCAGCAGCACAAGCGGAGCGGGGGACAATGAGCAGTTCTTC | CASSTSGAGDNEQFF
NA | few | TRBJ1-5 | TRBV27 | TGTGCCAGCAGTTTAATCCCGGATCAGCCCCAGCATTTT | CASSLIPDQPQHF
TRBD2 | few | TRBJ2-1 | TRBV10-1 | TGCGCCAGCAGTAAGCGGGAGAGGGCTGAGCAGTTCTTC | CASSKRERAEQFF
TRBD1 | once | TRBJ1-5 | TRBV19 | TGTGCCAGTAGCGGACAGGCCGCCCAGCCCCAGCATTTT | CASSGQAAQPQHF
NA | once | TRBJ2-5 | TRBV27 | TGTGCCAGCAGGCTGAGCGACGCGGGTTTTAAGGCCCAGTACTTC | CASRLSDAGFKAQYF
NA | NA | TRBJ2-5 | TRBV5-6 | TGTGCCAGCAGCTTGGCCGGGGCTATCAGGGAGGCCCAGTACTTC | CASSLAGAIREAQYF
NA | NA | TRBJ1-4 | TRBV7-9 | TGTGCCAGCAGCACCCAGGGCTTAAATGAAAAACTGTTTTTT | CASSTQGLNEKLFF
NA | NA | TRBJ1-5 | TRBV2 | TGTGCCAGCACCCGGGGAGGCGGCAATCAGCCCCAGCATTTT | CASTRGGGNQPQHF
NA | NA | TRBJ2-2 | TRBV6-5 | TGTGCCAGCATCCCCAGGGACTTCGGGGAGCTGTTTTTT | CASIPRDFGELFF
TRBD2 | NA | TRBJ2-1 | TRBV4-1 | TGCGCCAGCAGCCTTTTCCCAGTGGCGGGAGGGGACAATGAGCAGTTCTTC | CASSLFPVAGGDNEQFF
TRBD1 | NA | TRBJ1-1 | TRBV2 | TGTGCCAGCAAAGGACAGGGGACGAACACTGAAGCTTTCTTT | CASKGQGTNTEAFF
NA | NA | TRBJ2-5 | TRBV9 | TGTGCCAGCAGCGTAGAACAGGGGAGGGAGACCCAGTACTTC | CASSVEQGRETQYF
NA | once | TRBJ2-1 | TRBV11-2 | TGTGCCAGCAGCTTAGTGACGGGAGTGATGGATGAGCAGTTCTTC | CASSLVTGVMDEQFF
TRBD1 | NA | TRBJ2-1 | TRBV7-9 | TGTGCCAGCAGCCGGGGACAGGGTGGCTACAATGAGCAGTTCTTC | CASSRGQGGYNEQFF
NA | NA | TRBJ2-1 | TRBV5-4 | TGTGCCAGCAGCTTGGACGCGAGCTCCTACAATGAGCAGTTCTTC | CASSLDASSYNEQFF
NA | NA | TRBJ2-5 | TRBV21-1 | TGTGCCAGCAGCAAAGAGAAGGGGGACAGGGTTTTCGGAGAGACCCAGTACTTC | CASSKEKGDRVFGETQYF
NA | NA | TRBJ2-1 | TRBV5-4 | TGTGCCAGTACACGGGAGAACTCCTACAATGAGCAGTTCTTC | CASTRENSYNEQFF
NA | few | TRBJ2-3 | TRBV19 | TGTGCCAGTACCACGCGCCCTAGCACAGATACGCAGTATTTT | CASTTRPSTDTQYF
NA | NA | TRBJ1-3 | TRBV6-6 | TGTGCCAGCAGTTCCCAGGGAAACACCATATATTTT | CASSSQGNTIYF
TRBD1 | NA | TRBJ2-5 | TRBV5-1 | TGCGCCAGCAGCCCCGGGACAGGATTTATTGTGGAGACCCAGTACTTC | CASSPGTGFIVETQYF
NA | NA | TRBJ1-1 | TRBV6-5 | TGTGCCAGCAGATCACCGACAGTGAACACTGAAGCTTTCTTT | CASRSPTVNTEAFF
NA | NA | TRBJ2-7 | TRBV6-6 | TGTGCCAGCAGTTATAACACTCTCGGGGAGCAGTACTTC | CASSYNTLGEQYF
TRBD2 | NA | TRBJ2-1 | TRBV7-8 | TGTGCCAGCAGCTTGGATATGCTAGCGGGCCGGAGGGCCTACAATGAGCAGTTCTTC | CASSLDMLAGRRAYNEQFF
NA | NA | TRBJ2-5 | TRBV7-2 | TGTGCCAGCAGCTTACGGGGGGCGCGCCAAGAGACCCAGTACTTC | CASSLRGARQETQYF
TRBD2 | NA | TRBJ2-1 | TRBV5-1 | TGCGCCAGCAGCTTGGGACTAGCGGGAGGGATTGTGTTCTTC | CASSLGLAGGIVFF